This T cell receptor (beta chain) is drawn from a study of T cells in Graves' hyperthyroidism and ophthalmopathy. Whole-study results and caveats: In validation, the model predicted ophthalmopathy. These predictions came a median 6.5 months before onset.

V shed 4 bases and J 1 base; nucleotides not matched to a gene: 12. This CDR3 is 19 amino acids long. In germline, CDR1 is SNHLY, CDR2 FYNNEI. Patients showing uncontrolled infection, other autoimmune disease, pregnancy or lactation were ineligible. This clonotype has only a few counts. Its antigen remains unidentified. Amplified TCR beta CDR3 regions came from RNA transcripts. First-round RT-PCR targeting the TCR CDR3 was performed with the HTBI primer set. Via MiXCR, TCRdb re-called the multiplex PCR reads, giving one row per CDR3 protein. The repertoire includes some 570,000 distinct CDR3 sequences, 17% of them detected once, and roughly a sixth sits in the top ten.

V is TRBV2 and J is TRBJ2-6; 8 bases are a match to TRBD1. The clonotype originates from a woman younger than 35 with Graves' ophthalmopathy. The sequenced sample was blood. The CDR3 here is CASSAAGGRFLSGANVLTF. The CDR3 bases are TGTGCCAGCAGTGCTGCAGGGGGCCGGTTTTTGTCTGGGGCCAACGTCCTGACTTTC.